This TCR beta chain came from a study of T cells after posttransplantation cyclophosphamide. Broader study findings: Recipient CMV seropositivity and CMV reactivation strongly tracked TRB clonality. Later post-transplant blood repertoires were often dominated by donor CD8+ memory clones. Blood and skin or GI T cell repertoires showed limited TRB overlap.

Repertoires were generated with immunoSEQ multiplex PCR, while TCRdb's copy carries only in-frame clones and drops some. The repertoire shows about 25,000 clones, none seen only once; the top ten take 1.5% to 2%. The CDR3 runs 15 residues. After removal of 0 bases from V and 5 bases from J, the junction contained 5 bases not matched to a gene. The germline V gene encodes CDR1 SGDLS and CDR2 YYNGEE. This clone has only a few counts. What it recognizes is unknown. Busulfan-fludarabine conditioning, marrow transplant, and cyclophosphamide on days +3 and +4 were administered. Source: PBMCs, taken after allogeneic stem cell transplant with posttransplant cyclophosphamide. The chain combines TRBV9 with TRBJ2-3, with 8 bases matching TRBD2. This TCR was sampled from a male patient under 35 who received an allogeneic stem cell transplant from a related donor, was CMV-positive, and had no GVHD. Some T cells may possibly be graft donor cells. In nucleotides, the CDR3 is TGTGCCAGCAGCGTAGCTACCCTAGCGGGAGATACGCAGTATTTT. Protein sequence: CASSVATLAGDTQYF.